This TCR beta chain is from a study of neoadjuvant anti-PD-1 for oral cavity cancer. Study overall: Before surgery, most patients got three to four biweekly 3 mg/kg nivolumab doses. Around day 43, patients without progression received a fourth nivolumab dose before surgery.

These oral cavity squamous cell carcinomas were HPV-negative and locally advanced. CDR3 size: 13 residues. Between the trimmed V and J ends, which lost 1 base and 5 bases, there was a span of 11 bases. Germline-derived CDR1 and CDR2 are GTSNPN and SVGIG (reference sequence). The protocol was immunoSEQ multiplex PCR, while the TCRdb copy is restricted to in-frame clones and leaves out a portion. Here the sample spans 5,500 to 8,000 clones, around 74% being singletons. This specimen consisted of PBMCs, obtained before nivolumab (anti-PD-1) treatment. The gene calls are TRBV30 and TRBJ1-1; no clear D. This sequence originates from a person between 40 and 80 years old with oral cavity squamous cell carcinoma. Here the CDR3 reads CAWSAAVGTEAFF. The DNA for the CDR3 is TGTGCCTGGAGTGCGGCAGTAGGTACTGAAGCTTTCTTT. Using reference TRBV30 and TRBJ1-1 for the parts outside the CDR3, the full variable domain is SQTIHQWPATLVQPVGSPLSLECTVEGTSNPNLYWYRQAAGRGLQLLFYSVGIGQISSEVPQNLSASRPQDRQFILSSKKLLLSDSGFYLCAWSAAVGTEAFFGQGTRLTVV.